This T cell receptor (beta chain) was sequenced in a study of shared clonotypes between healthy human individuals. For this clone: Its antigen is currently unknown.

The CDR3 consists of 14 residues. CDR1 is SGHAT, CDR2 FQNNGV, per germline. Trimming removed 5 bases from V and 4 bases from J; junction bases left unmatched: 5. Study-wide points: For naive CD4 cells, roughly 5% of clonotypes were shared across a handful of donors.

Naivety among CD8 cells was defined by CD45RO negativity and positive CCR7 selection, thereby excluding terminally differentiated effector memory CD45RA+ cells. The run depth of the assay was deep. The authors loaded 150 to 250 ng DNA, about 30,000 T cell genomes, into sorted-subset replicate PCRs. Some clones are missing from TCRdb's copy, which holds only in-frame ones; the method was immunoSEQ multiplex PCR. Of some 2.1 million clones in the sample, roughly 95% were seen once. The sequence came from a man aged 18 to 30 in good health. The rearrangement uses TRBV11-2 and TRBJ1-3; the match to TRBD1 covers 7 bases. Input material: naive CD8+ T cells sorted from blood. The CDR3 is CASSATGAGNTIYF. Written as DNA, the CDR3 is TGTGCCAGCAGCGCAACAGGGGCGGGAAACACCATATATTTT.